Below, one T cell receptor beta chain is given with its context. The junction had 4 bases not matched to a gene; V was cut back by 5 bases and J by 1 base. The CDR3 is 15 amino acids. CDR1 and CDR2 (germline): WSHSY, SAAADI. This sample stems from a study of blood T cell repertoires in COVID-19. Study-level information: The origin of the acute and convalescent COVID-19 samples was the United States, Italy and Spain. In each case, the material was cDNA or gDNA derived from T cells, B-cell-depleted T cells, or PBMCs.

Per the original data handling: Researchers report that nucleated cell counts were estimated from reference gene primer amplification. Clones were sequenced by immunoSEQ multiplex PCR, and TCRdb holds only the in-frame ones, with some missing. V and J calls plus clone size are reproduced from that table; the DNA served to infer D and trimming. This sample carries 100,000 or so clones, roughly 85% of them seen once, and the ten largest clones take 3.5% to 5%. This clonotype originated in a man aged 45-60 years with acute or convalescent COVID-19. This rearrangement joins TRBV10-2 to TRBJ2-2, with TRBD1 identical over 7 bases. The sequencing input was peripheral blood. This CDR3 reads CASSQNRGNTGELFF. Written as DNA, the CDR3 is TGCGCCAGCAGTCAGAACAGGGGGAACACCGGGGAGCTGTTTTTT.